These 2 T cell receptor beta chains were sequenced from one sample in a study of response to subunit inactivated influenza vaccine. MiXCR was run by TCRdb on the RT-PCR reads, yielding one entry per CDR3 protein. Here the sample spans over 650,000 distinct CDR3 sequences, around 18% being singletons. The sequencing here drew on PBMCs from blood, taken more than 4 days after vaccination. The receptors come from a man aged 50 to 59 who received an inactivated influenza vaccine.

This rearrangement joins TRBV28 to TRBJ2-5; possibly TRBD2 for D (5 bases). CDR3 length equals 16 residues. Germline CDR1 MDHEN, CDR2 SYDVKM. V lost 2 bases to trimming and J lost 2 bases, with 15 bases between them. The CDR3: CASSLPGSGKQETQYF. The CDR3 DNA reads as TGTGCCAGCAGTTTACCTGGATCGGGAAAGCAAGAGACCCAGTACTTC.

V is TRBV18 and J is TRBJ1-6, with a tentative D call TRBD1 (6 bases). V lost 4 bases to trimming and J lost 10 bases, with 17 bases between them. In germline, CDR1 is KGHSH, CDR2 LQKENI. This CDR3 spans 15 amino acids. The CDR3 here is CASSLRAGEDSPLHF. CDR3 DNA: TGTGCCAGCTCACTTCGTGCAGGGGAGGACTCACCCCTCCACTTT.